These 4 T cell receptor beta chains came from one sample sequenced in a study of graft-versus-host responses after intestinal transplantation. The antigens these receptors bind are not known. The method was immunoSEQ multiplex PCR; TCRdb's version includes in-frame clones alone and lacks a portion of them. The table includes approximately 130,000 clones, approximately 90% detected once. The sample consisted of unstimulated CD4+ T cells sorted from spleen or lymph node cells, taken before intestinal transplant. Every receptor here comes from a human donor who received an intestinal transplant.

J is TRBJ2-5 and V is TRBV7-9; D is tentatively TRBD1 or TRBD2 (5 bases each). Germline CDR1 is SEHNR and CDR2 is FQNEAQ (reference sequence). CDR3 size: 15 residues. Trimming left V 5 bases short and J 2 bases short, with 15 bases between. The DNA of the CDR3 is TGTGCCAGCAGCCTGGGGACGCTTTATCAAGAGACCCAGTACTTC. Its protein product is CASSLGTLYQETQYF.

CDR3 amino acids: CASSLGDRVNQFF. CDR3 coding DNA: TGTGCCAGCAGCTTGGGCGACAGGGTAAACCAGTTCTTC. The J gene is TRBJ2-1, the V gene TRBV5-4; TRBD1 aligns across 7 bases. The CDR3 contains 13 residues. Germline V gene data show CDR1 as SGHNT and CDR2 as YYREEE (reference sequence). V dropped 0 bases and J dropped 13; count of bases not matched to a gene: 7. Full variable domain (remainder filled in from reference TRBV5-4 and TRBJ2-1): ETGVTQSPTHLIKTRGQQVTLRCSSQSGHNTVSWYQQALGQGPQFIFQYYREEENGRGNFPPRFSGLQFPNYSSELNVNALELDDSALYLCASSLGDRVNQFFGPGTRLTVL.

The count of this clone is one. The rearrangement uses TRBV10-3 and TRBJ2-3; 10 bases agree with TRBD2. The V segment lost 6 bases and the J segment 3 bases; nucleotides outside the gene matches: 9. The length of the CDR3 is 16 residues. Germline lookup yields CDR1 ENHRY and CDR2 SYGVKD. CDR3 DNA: TGTGCCATCAGCCTAGGGGGACTAGCGCGGACAGATACGCAGTATTTT. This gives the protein CAISLGGLARTDTQYF.

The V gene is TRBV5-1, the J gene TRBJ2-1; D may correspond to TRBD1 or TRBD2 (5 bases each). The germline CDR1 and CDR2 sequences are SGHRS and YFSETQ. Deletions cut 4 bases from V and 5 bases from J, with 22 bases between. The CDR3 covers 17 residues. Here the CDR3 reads CASSGRRGLPLDNEQFF. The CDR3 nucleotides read TGCGCCAGCAGCGGACGACGGGGCCTTCCCTTAGACAATGAGCAGTTCTTC. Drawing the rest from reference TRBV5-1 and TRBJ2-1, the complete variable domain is KAGVTQTPRYLIKTRGQQVTLSCSPISGHRSVSWYQQTPGQGLQFLFEYFSETQRNKGNFPGRFSGRQFSNSRSEMNVSTLELGDSALYLCASSGRRGLPLDNEQFFGPGTRLTVL.